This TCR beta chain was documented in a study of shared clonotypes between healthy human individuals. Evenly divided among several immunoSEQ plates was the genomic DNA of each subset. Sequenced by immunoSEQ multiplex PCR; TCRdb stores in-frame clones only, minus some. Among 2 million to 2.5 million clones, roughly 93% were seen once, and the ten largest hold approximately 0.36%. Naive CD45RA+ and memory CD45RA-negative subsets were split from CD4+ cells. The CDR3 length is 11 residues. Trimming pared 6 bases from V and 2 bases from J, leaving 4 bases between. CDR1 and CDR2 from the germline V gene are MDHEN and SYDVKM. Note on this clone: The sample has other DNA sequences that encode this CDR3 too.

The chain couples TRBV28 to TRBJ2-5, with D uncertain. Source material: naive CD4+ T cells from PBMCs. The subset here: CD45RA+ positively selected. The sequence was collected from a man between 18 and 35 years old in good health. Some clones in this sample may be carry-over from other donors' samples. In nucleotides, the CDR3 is TGTGCCAGCAGGAGTCAAGAGACCCAGTACTTC. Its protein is CASRSQETQYF.